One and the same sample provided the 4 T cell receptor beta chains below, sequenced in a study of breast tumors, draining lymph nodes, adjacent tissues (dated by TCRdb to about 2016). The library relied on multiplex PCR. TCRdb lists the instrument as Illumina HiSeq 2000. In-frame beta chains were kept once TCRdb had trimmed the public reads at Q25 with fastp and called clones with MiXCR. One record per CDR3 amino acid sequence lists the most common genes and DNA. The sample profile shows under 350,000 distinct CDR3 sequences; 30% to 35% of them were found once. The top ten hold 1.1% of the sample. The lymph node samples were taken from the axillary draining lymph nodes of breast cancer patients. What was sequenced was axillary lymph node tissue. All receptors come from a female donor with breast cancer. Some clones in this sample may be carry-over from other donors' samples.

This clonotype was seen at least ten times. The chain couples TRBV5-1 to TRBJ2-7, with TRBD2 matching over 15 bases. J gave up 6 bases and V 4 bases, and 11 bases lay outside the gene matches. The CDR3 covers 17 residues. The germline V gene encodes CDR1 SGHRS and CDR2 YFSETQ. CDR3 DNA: TGCGCCAGCAGCCCACCGGGACTAGCGGGAGGAGTGGGCGAGCAGTACTTC. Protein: CASSPPGLAGGVGEQYF.

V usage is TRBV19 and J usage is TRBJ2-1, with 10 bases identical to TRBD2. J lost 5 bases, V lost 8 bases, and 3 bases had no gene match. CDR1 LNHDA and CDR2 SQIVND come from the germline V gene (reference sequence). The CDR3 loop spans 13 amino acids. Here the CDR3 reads CASRTSGHNEQFF. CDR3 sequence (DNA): TGTGCCAGTCGGACTAGCGGACACAATGAGCAGTTCTTC.

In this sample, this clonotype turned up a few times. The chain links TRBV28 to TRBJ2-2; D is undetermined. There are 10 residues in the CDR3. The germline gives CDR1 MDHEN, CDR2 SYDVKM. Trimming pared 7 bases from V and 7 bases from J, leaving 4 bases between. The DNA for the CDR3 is TGTGCCAGCAAGGGCGGGGAGCTGTTTTTT. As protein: CASKGGELFF.

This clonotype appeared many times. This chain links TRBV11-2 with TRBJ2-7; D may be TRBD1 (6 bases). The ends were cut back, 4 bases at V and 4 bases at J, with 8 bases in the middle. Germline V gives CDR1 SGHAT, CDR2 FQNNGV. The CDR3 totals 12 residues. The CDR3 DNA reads TGTGCCAGCAGCTCACAGGGTTACGAGCAGTACTTC. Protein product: CASSSQGYEQYF.